A selection of T cell receptor beta chains follows, all from one sample in a study of cytomegalovirus exposure and HLA in healthy donors. The method was immunoSEQ multiplex PCR; TCRdb's version includes in-frame clones alone and lacks a portion of them. The table shows over 55,000 clones, with about 87% occurring only once. The sample consisted of PBMCs. The receptors stem from a man aged 18 to 35 in good health and CMV-seronegative. The CDR3 runs from the conserved cysteine through the conserved F or W. The order of the fields is D gene, clone size, V gene, J gene, CDR3 protein, CDR3 DNA. A D gene is named only where the DNA matches it firmly. Clone size appears in some rows only: once, few, many, or a class for an expanded clone.

>.|.|TRBV27|TRBJ2-1
CASRSSYNEQFF
TGTGCCAGCAGATCCTCGTACAATGAGCAGTTCTTC
>.|.|TRBV11-3|TRBJ2-7
CASSLAGQELIYEQYF
TGTGCCAGCAGCTTAGCGGGACAAGAATTAATCTACGAGCAGTACTTC
>.|.|TRBV6-6|TRBJ2-7
CASSYGERAPYEQYF
TGTGCCAGCAGTTACGGTGAGAGGGCACCCTACGAGCAGTACTTC
>.|.|TRBV6-5|TRBJ1-5
CASSYSVGVNQPQHF
TGTGCCAGCAGTTACTCGGTAGGGGTCAATCAGCCCCAGCATTTT
>.|.|TRBV2|TRBJ1-5
CASSQGRHSNQPQHF
TGTGCCAGCAGCCAGGGCCGACATAGCAATCAGCCCCAGCATTTT
>.|.|TRBV18|TRBJ2-2
CASSPLTLNTGELFF
TGTGCCAGCTCACCATTGACTTTGAACACCGGGGAGCTGTTTTTT
>.|few|TRBV7-6|TRBJ2-1
CASSSSSRHEQFF
TGTGCCAGCAGCTCATCTAGCCGTCATGAGCAGTTCTTC
>.|.|TRBV25-1|TRBJ1-4
CASSDPGINEKLFF
TGTGCCAGCAGTGACCCAGGGATTAATGAAAAACTGTTTTTT
>TRBD1|.|TRBV5-1|TRBJ2-5
CASSLRGQGVETQYF
TGCGCCAGCAGCTTGAGGGGACAGGGGGTAGAGACCCAGTACTTC
>.|once|TRBV28|TRBJ1-1
CASSGRRNTEAFF
TGTGCCAGCAGTGGGAGACGGAACACTGAAGCTTTCTTT
>.|.|TRBV18|TRBJ1-1
CASSPGTAGNTEAFF
TGTGCCAGCTCACCAGGGACTGCGGGCAACACTGAAGCTTTCTTT
>TRBD1|.|TRBV4-1|TRBJ1-3
CASSQPGTGFGNTIYF
TGCGCCAGCAGCCAGCCCGGGACAGGGTTCGGAAACACCATATATTTT
>.|.|TRBV28|TRBJ1-4
CASRVGGATNEKLFF
TGTGCCAGCAGAGTCGGAGGGGCAACTAATGAAAAACTGTTTTTT
>TRBD2|once|TRBV11-2|TRBJ2-5
CASSSSSGSGGETQYF
TGTGCCAGCAGCTCCTCCTCAGGGAGCGGGGGGGAGACCCAGTACTTC
>.|.|TRBV10-1|TRBJ2-3
CATRDTDTDTQYF
TGCGCCACACGGGACACTGACACAGATACGCAGTATTTT
>.|.|TRBV7-2|TRBJ1-5
CASSQGGRSNQPQHF
TGTGCCAGCAGCCAAGGGGGTAGGAGCAATCAGCCCCAGCATTTT
>.|.|TRBV18|TRBJ1-5
CASSPGSGNQPQHF
TGTGCCAGCTCACCAGGGAGCGGCAATCAGCCCCAGCATTTT